This T cell receptor beta chain was sequenced for a study of human T cells and chemical hapten exposure listed by TCRdb under 2021. At the level of the whole study: For sensitization, 2% DPC in acetone was applied to a 2 cm by 2 cm area of upper inner arm skin. Peripheral blood TCR repertoire changes were tracked in vivo in alopecia patients during primary and secondary sensitization to the hapten diphenylcyclopropenone (DPC). Throughout the study period of 20 to 30 weeks, patients also received therapeutic DPC doses to the scalp every week. Blood samples were taken from patients before sensitization (week 0) and at 2, 6 and about 24 weeks after DPC sensitization. Alopecia areata with under or over 50% scalp involvement, alopecia totalis and alopecia universalis were represented in the patient cohort, which was mostly female. Libraries were pooled for sequencing, and variation in per-sample TCR yields was attributed mainly to small differences in library volumes within the pool. Patch testing was done on the upper back using Finn chambers containing 0.01% DPC, and results were scored after 6 days according to International Contact Dermatitis Research Group standards. About 30 alopecia patients provided blood for TCR sequencing at one to four time points (pre-sensitization, 2, 6 and 24 weeks).

Taken from cysteine to phenylalanine, the CDR3 has 13 residues. The read is trimmed to its CDR3 DNA, 39 bases read in frame from base 1. The germline V gene (reference sequence) gives CDR1 as SEHNR and CDR2 as FQNEAQ. The germline ends are 7 bases apart after V is trimmed by 3 bases and J by 2 bases. Results and caveats for the whole study, not just this receptor: Repeated subsampling changed both the strength of the expansion versus patch-test correlation and the threshold at which that correlation became significant. DPC sensitization did not change the number of TCRs with a frequency above 1 in 1000, and there was no evidence of changes in global repertoire structure. A positive correlation was found between the number of PT1 expanded TCRs and patch test score, with significance reached at thresholds 8, 16 and 32 but not 4. Compared with pre-sensitization or healthy control sets, expanded TCRs formed significantly more large CDR3 similarity clusters, which is consistent with antigen-driven responses. Because all patients had alopecia, a presumed autoimmune disease, the immune response of the patients might differ from that of healthy individuals.

This clonotype was seen ten or more times. No cognate antigen has been identified for it. Per-base quality was not reported, and no clone a single base away is much larger than it. Libraries came from RACE. Data came from a NextSeq 500. During library preparation, unique molecular identifiers were attached to individual cDNA molecules so that TCRs could be counted in a quantitative, reproducible way. From each blood RNA sample, both TCR alpha and TCR beta chains were sequenced. Per the original workflow: The median number of TCRs per sample was approximately 98,000, ranging from about 23,224 to 690,600. The Decombinator software suite was used to annotate V, J and CDR3 in the TCR reads. Every sample was subsampled to the same number of TCRs (28,000) for the PS versus PT1 abundance plots. Expanded TCRs were defined as absent before sensitization and observed at least eight times at the 2-week time point. Using fastp at Q25 and MiXCR, TCRdb reprocessed the public reads and kept productive beta chains. Rows are combined by CDR3 protein, so each entry shows the most common genes and DNA. In this record, the V and J calls reflect TCRdb's handling and not the investigators' own analysis. This sample comprises about 140,000 distinct CDR3 sequences, 10% to 15% of them detected only once. The ten largest clones take up more than 1.1% of the sample.

The label giving this sample's time point can be read as: patch test 2, 6 weeks after DPC sensitization. The treatment or condition label here, explained by the study, means: therapeutic diphenylcyclopropenone sensitization with weekly scalp DPC. At every patch-test visit, the blood draw took place before the patch test was put on. To be eligible, patients had to be aged 18 to 70, diagnosed with alopecia and judged suitable for DPC therapy, while pregnant patients were excluded. Total RNA was isolated from unfractionated whole blood collected in Tempus Blood RNA tubes. The sample here was whole blood, taken in connection with sensitization to the hapten diphenylcyclopropenone (DPC). This receptor was taken from a woman aged 45-65 years with alopecia areata. Some clones in this sample may be carry-over from other donors' samples. The rearrangement combines TRBV7-9 with TRBJ1-1, with the D segment identity uncertain. The nucleotide sequence reads as follows: TGTGCCAGCAGCTTTCCACCCAACACTGAAGCTTTCTTT. It translates to CASSFPPNTEAFF.